The 18 T cell receptor beta chains below all came from one sample that was sequenced in a study of T cell responses to AZD1222 COVID-19 vaccine. The repertoire was sequenced with immunoSEQ multiplex PCR; TCRdb's copy has only in-frame clones and lacks some. Seen here are 190,000 or so clones, over 85% observed once, and the top ten hold less than 1.2%. Sequencing used peripheral blood, obtained 28 days after the second AZD1222 dose. The receptors were sampled from an adult who received the AZD1222 COVID-19 vaccine.

The V and J genes are TRBV21-1 and TRBJ1-5. TRBV21-1 is deemed a pseudogene. The CDR3 contains 15 residues. CDR3 in amino acids: CASSRGGESPMAQHF. CDR3 in DNA: TGTGCCAGCAGCAGGGGGGGCGAGTCCCCTATGGCCCAGCATTTT.

In this sample, this clone turned up once. The chain employs TRBV19 and TRBJ1-1; tentative D call: TRBD1 (5 bases). The CDR3 runs to 16 residues. The V gene's germline CDR1 is LNHDA and CDR2 SQIVND (reference sequence). The ends were cut back, 2 bases at V and 1 base at J, with 14 bases in the middle. CDR3 DNA sequence: TGTGCCAGTAGTATATTTGTGGGGGAAGGGAACACTGAAGCTTTCTTT. It is translated as CASSIFVGEGNTEAFF.

The V call is TRBV14, the J call TRBJ2-5, with a weak D call TRBD2 (6 bases). V was shortened by 2 bases and J by 0 bases, with 7 bases between the two germline ends. This CDR3 region has 14 residues. Per the germline V gene, CDR1 is SGHDN and CDR2 is FVKESK. The CDR3 loop reads CASSQPGDQETQYF. CDR3 DNA: TGTGCCAGCAGCCAACCGGGGGACCAAGAGACCCAGTACTTC. Together with reference TRBV14 and TRBJ2-5, the CDR3 gives the full variable domain: EAGVTQFPSHSVIEKGQTVTLRCDPISGHDNLYWYRRVMGKEIKFLLHFVKESKQDESGMPNNRFLAERTGGTYSTLKVQPAELEDSGVYFCASSQPGDQETQYFGPGTRLLVL.

The chain links TRBV5-4 to TRBJ1-1, with a possible D match to TRBD1 (6 bases). Germline assignment: CDR1 SGHNT and CDR2 YYREEE (reference sequence). The length of the CDR3 is 15 residues. The V end lost 0 bases, the J end lost 6 bases, and 15 bases lay between the germline ends. The CDR3 DNA reads as TGTGCCAGCAGCTTGGCCACGGAGGGGGTATCTGAAGCTTTCTTT. Encoded protein: CASSLATEGVSEAFF.

The chain carries TRBV29-1 and TRBJ2-5; 7 bases are shared with TRBD1. The CDR3 sequence is 13 residues long. Germline V gene lookup returns CDR1 SQVTM and CDR2 ANQGSEA. Losses at the gene ends were 7 bases for V and 5 bases for J; bases not matched to a gene: 10. The CDR3 sequence: CSAGEGAWETQYF. DNA for the CDR3: TGCAGCGCCGGAGAGGGGGCGTGGGAGACCCAGTACTTC.

The rearrangement uses TRBV30 and TRBJ1-3, with no clear D. Germline V lookup: CDR1 GTSNPN, CDR2 SVGIG (reference sequence). The V end lost 4 bases, the J end lost 7 bases, and 5 bases lay between the germline ends. The CDR3 covers 10 residues. CDR3 region: CAWIWNTIYF. For the CDR3, the DNA is TGTGCCTGGATCTGGAACACCATATATTTT.

The chain combines TRBV6-5 with TRBJ1-5, with a possible D match to TRBD1 (5 bases). The CDR3 consists of 15 residues. V lost 0 bases and J 11 bases, leaving 17 bases between the germline ends. CDR1 is MNHEY, CDR2 SVGAGI, per germline. The CDR3 DNA sequence: TGTGCCAGCAGTTACTCGATGGGGCAGCCCTTGGCCCAGCATTTT. Translated, it gives CASSYSMGQPLAQHF.

This clone was seen once. V and J are TRBV7-2 and TRBJ1-3; TRBD1 matches 9 bases. J was trimmed by 2 bases and V by 3 bases; bases with no gene match: 2. The CDR3 is 15 residues long. Germline assignment: CDR1 SGHTA and CDR2 FQGNSA. The CDR3 region has the DNA TGTGCCAGCAGCTTGGACAGGGGTACTGGAAACACCATATATTTT. Residues: CASSLDRGTGNTIYF. The whole variable domain, filled in from reference TRBV7-2 and TRBJ1-3, reads GAGVSQSPSNKVTEKGKDVELRCDPISGHTALYWYRQSLGQGLEFLIYFQGNSAPDKSGLPSDRFSAERTGGSVSTLTIQRTQQEDSAVYLCASSLDRGTGNTIYFGEGSWLTVV.

The table lists this clone with a count of one. V usage is TRBV3-1 (or the pseudogene TRBV3-2) and J usage is TRBJ2-5; D is perhaps TRBD2 (5 bases). This CDR3 is built from 14 residues. The V end was cut by 4 bases, the J end by 5 bases, with 14 bases between. CDR1 and CDR2 from the germline V gene are LGHDT and YNNKEL (reference sequence). The CDR3, as DNA: TGTGCCAGCAGCCCCCCGTCCTCGGGGGAGACCCAGTACTTC. Encoded protein: CASSPPSSGETQYF.

Here the CDR3 reads CASRGEASQDNSPLHF. The CDR3 region has the DNA TGCGCCAGCAGGGGGGAGGCTTCCCAAGATAATTCACCCCTCCACTTT. The V gene is TRBV4-1, the J gene TRBJ1-6; possible D gene TRBD1, 5 bases. From germline, CDR1 is MGHRA and CDR2 YSYEKL. This CDR3 is 16 amino acids long. The V end lost 6 bases, the J end lost 5 bases, and 17 bases lay between the germline ends.

This clone has a single count. The rearrangement uses TRBV5-1 and TRBJ1-5; D gene uncertain. CDR3 length equals 14 residues. CDR1 and CDR2 from the germline V gene are SGHRS and YFSETQ. Trimming removed 0 bases at V and 5 bases at J, with 9 bases between. The CDR3 DNA reads TGCGCCAGCAGCTTGGAGGCAGGCCATCAGCCCCAGCATTTT. This gives the protein CASSLEAGHQPQHF.

This chain connects TRBV18 to TRBJ2-5; 7 bases are shared with TRBD2. Trimming cost V 2 bases and J 4 bases; bases outside gene matches: 1. Germline CDR1 reads KGHSH; CDR2 reads LQKENI. CDR3 length: 13 residues. The CDR3 coding sequence is TGTGCCAGCTCACCAGGCGGGGGAGAGACCCAGTACTTC. It is translated as CASSPGGGETQYF.

The rearrangement uses TRBV9 and TRBJ2-2; 7 bases line up with TRBD2. The ends lost 3 bases at V and 0 bases at J; junction bases unmatched: 2. The CDR3 covers 15 residues. Per germline, CDR1 SGDLS and CDR2 YYNGEE. CDR3 DNA: TGTGCCAGCAGCGCCGGGGGGACGAACACCGGGGAGCTGTTTTTT. The encoded protein is CASSAGGTNTGELFF.

This clone was detected only once. The chain joins TRBV19 to TRBJ1-1; tentatively, D is TRBD1 (5 bases). Trimming took 7 bases from V and 5 from J, leaving 11 bases between them. Germline loops: CDR1 LNHDA, CDR2 SQIVND (reference sequence). The CDR3 length is 12 residues. CDR3 protein: CASKDSGTEAFF. DNA for the CDR3: TGTGCCAGTAAAGACAGTGGGACTGAAGCTTTCTTT.

V usage is TRBV5-5 and J usage is TRBJ1-4; D call uncertain. The V gene's germline CDR1 is SGHKS and CDR2 YYEKEE (reference sequence). This CDR3 contains 13 residues. The V end was cut by 4 bases, the J end by 7 bases, with 11 bases between. CDR3 DNA sequence: TGTGCCAGCAGCGCCGGATCCCTTGAAAAACTGTTTTTT. Encoded protein: CASSAGSLEKLFF.

The CDR3 is CASSSGQGAGEAFF. The CDR3, as DNA: TGCGCCAGCAGCAGCGGACAGGGGGCCGGTGAAGCTTTCTTT. The V call is TRBV5-1, the J call TRBJ1-1; 11 bases fit TRBD1. The CDR3 sequence is 14 residues long. Looked up from germline, CDR1 is SGHRS and CDR2 is YFSETQ. V shed 4 bases, J shed 7 bases, and the junction held 6 bases outside the gene matches.

The V gene is TRBV7-9, the J gene TRBJ1-2; 10 positions agree with TRBD1. Germline-derived CDR1 and CDR2 are SEHNR and FQNEAQ (reference sequence). The CDR3 has 15 amino acids. The V segment lost 5 bases and the J segment 8 bases; nucleotides outside the gene matches: 11. The DNA for the CDR3 is TGTGCCAGCAGCCATGCCGGGACAGGGGTAGGAGGCTACACCTTC. Its translation: CASSHAGTGVGGYTF.

This chain connects TRBV18 to TRBJ2-5; TRBD2 agrees at 11 bases. CDR3 length equals 15 residues. V trimming: 0 bases; J trimming: 5 bases; junction bases outside the gene matches: 2. Germline values: CDR1 KGHSH, CDR2 LQKENI. CDR3 residues: CASSPPSSGGETQYF. In DNA form, the CDR3 reads TGTGCCAGCTCACCACCGTCTAGCGGGGGGGAGACCCAGTACTTC.